Below, one T cell receptor beta chain is given with its context. The antigen remains undetermined. The protocol was immunoSEQ multiplex PCR, while the TCRdb copy is restricted to in-frame clones and leaves out a portion. The sample records fewer than 150,000 clones, approximately 88% being singletons. CDR1 is DFQATT and CDR2 is SNEGSKA in the germline V gene (reference sequence). This CDR3 is 14 amino acids long. Trimming removed 3 bases from V and 3 bases from J, with 15 bases in between. This sample was included in a study of T cell responses to AZD1222 COVID-19 vaccine. Study-wide results and limits: Vaccine-related CD4 TCRs covered spike, predominating at 160-218 and 743-854. Reportedly, close to half of spike-specific TCRs are directed against unmutated variant regions. In a largely white British group with more females than males, clonal diversity was possibly underestimated.

Second-dose timings of about 4 or about 12 weeks were pooled. This material consisted of peripheral blood, taken 28 days after the second AZD1222 dose. This sequence originates from an adult who received the AZD1222 COVID-19 vaccine. The chain employs TRBV20-1 and TRBJ2-7; TRBD1 or TRBD2 may be the D gene (5 bases each). CDR3 protein: CSASPTGTRYEQYF. The CDR3 DNA sequence: TGCAGTGCTAGTCCTACCGGGACGCGCTACGAGCAGTACTTC.